A selection of T cell receptor beta chains follows, all from one sample in a study of T cells in localized non-small cell lung cancer. Method: immunoSEQ multiplex PCR; TCRdb's copy keeps in-frame clones and lacks some. Found here are thousands of clones, 30% to 35% of them singletons; the top ten hold around 10%. This sample comprised normal lung tissue next to the tumor, obtained before any cancer treatment. Source of these receptors: a male donor older than 55 with stage III lung adenocarcinoma. CDR3s include the opening cysteine and the closing phenylalanine or tryptophan. A D gene is named only where the DNA matches it firmly. For some rows the clone size is stated as once, few or many, or as a class when expanded; others skip it.

size,V,J,D,CDR3,DNA
.,TRBV18,TRBJ1-1,TRBD1,CASSPGQGNTEAFF,TGTGCCAGCTCACCAGGACAGGGGAACACTGAAGCTTTCTTT
.,TRBV19,TRBJ2-1,TRBD2,CASSVDSSGRGSYNEQFF,TGTGCCAGTAGTGTAGACTCTAGCGGGAGGGGGTCCTACAATGAGCAGTTCTTC
.,TRBV6-8,TRBJ1-1,.,CASRTMGPGTEAFF,TGTGCCAGCAGAACTATGGGTCCCGGCACTGAAGCTTTCTTT
.,TRBV4-1,TRBJ2-7,.,CASSLAGTQGYEQYF,TGCGCCAGCAGCCTTGCCGGGACCCAAGGCTACGAGCAGTACTTC
few,TRBV30,TRBJ2-7,TRBD1,CAWNLIGTVNEQYF,TGTGCCTGGAACTTAATTGGGACAGTGAACGAGCAGTACTTC
.,TRBV19,TRBJ2-1,TRBD1,CASSPRGQGVNEQFF,TGTGCCAGTAGCCCTCGAGGACAGGGGGTCAATGAGCAGTTCTTC
.,TRBV5-1,TRBJ1-1,.,CASSLAWGNSMNTEAFF,TGCGCCAGCAGCTTGGCATGGGGGAATTCCATGAACACTGAAGCTTTCTTT
few,TRBV6-8,TRBJ2-7,.,CASSYSSYEQYF,TGTGCCAGCAGTTACTCGAGTTACGAGCAGTACTTC
.,TRBV15,TRBJ2-1,TRBD1,CATRIPTGGFYNEQFF,TGTGCCACCAGAATTCCGACAGGGGGCTTCTACAATGAGCAGTTCTTC
few,TRBV11-3,TRBJ1-1,TRBD1,CASSLTGQGITEAFF,TGTGCCAGCAGCTTAACGGGACAGGGTATAACTGAAGCTTTCTTT
few,TRBV11-3,TRBJ1-1,.,CASTYLGGRNTEAFF,TGTGCCAGCACCTACTTGGGGGGGCGGAACACTGAAGCTTTCTTT
.,TRBV18,TRBJ2-7,TRBD1,CASSGTGTTYEQYF,TGTGCCAGCTCCGGGACAGGGACAACCTACGAGCAGTACTTC
.,TRBV6-8,TRBJ2-5,.,CASSGLGDWTQYF,TGTGCCAGCAGTGGCCTTGGGGATTGGACCCAGTACTTC
few,TRBV9,TRBJ2-3,.,CASSVRQATDTQYF,TGTGCCAGCAGCGTGAGACAGGCCACAGATACGCAGTATTTT
.,TRBV10-3,TRBJ2-7,.,CAISEAATYEQYF,TGTGCCATCAGTGAGGCCGCAACCTACGAGCAGTACTTC
.,TRBV28,TRBJ2-2,TRBD2,CASSFLKTSGTGELFF,TGTGCCAGCAGTTTCCTCAAGACTAGCGGGACCGGGGAGCTGTTTTTT
once,TRBV18,TRBJ2-5,.,CASSPGSRQETQYF,TGTGCCAGCTCACCCGGATCCAGACAAGAGACCCAGTACTTC
.,TRBV10-2,TRBJ2-2,.,CASSESVVRSGSGELFF,TGCGCCAGCAGTGAGTCGGTGGTCAGATCGGGGTCCGGGGAGCTGTTTTTT
few,TRBV6-8,TRBJ2-1,.,CASSGTGYGEQFF,TGTGCCAGCAGTGGAACAGGGTATGGTGAGCAGTTCTTC
few,TRBV6-8,TRBJ2-7,.,CASSYQIGLNSYEQYF,TGTGCCAGCAGTTACCAAATCGGACTTAACTCCTACGAGCAGTACTTC
.,TRBV28,TRBJ2-2,TRBD1,CASSTGVRRTGELFF,TGTGCCAGCAGTACAGGGGTAAGAAGGACCGGGGAGCTGTTTTTT
.,TRBV19,TRBJ2-7,TRBD1,CASSIRQGYEQYF,TGTGCCAGTAGTATTCGACAGGGCTACGAGCAGTACTTC
.,TRBV6-8,TRBJ1-2,.,CASGETGAFGYGYTF,TGTGCCAGCGGGGAAACAGGAGCCTTCGGCTATGGCTACACCTTC
few,TRBV6-8,TRBJ1-2,.,CASSRLADGGYTF,TGTGCCAGCAGCCGCCTAGCGGATGGGGGCTACACCTTC
.,TRBV6-8,TRBJ2-3,.,CASSNGQIFTDTQYF,TGTGCCAGCAGTAACGGACAGATATTCACAGATACGCAGTATTTT
.,TRBV30,TRBJ2-7,.,CAWSVRVEQYF,TGTGCCTGGAGTGTACGGGTCGAGCAGTACTTC
few,TRBV11-3,TRBJ2-3,TRBD1,CASSLVTGQARGDTQYF,TGTGCCAGCAGCTTGGTGACTGGACAGGCCCGTGGAGATACGCAGTATTTT
few,TRBV4-1,TRBJ2-4,.,CASSHRDGRKNIQYF,TGCGCCAGCAGCCATCGCGACGGCCGCAAAAACATTCAGTACTTC
few,TRBV11-3,TRBJ2-3,TRBD2,CASSQATSGRAIWSDTQYF,TGTGCCAGCAGCCAAGCGACTAGCGGGAGGGCCATCTGGTCAGATACGCAGTATTTT
.,TRBV19,TRBJ1-4,.,CASTTGRGEKLFF,TGTGCCAGTACCACAGGGAGAGGCGAAAAACTGTTTTTT
once,TRBV19,TRBJ1-5,.,CASSIAARQASVNQPQHF,TGTGCCAGTAGTATAGCTGCGAGACAGGCTTCTGTTAATCAGCCCCAGCATTTT
.,TRBV10-2,TRBJ1-2,TRBD1,CASRGTGGDYGYTF,TGCGCCAGCAGGGGGACAGGGGGCGACTATGGCTACACCTTC
.,TRBV5-1,TRBJ2-2,TRBD2,CASSFGDSLIGASGNTGELFF,TGCGCCAGCAGCTTCGGCGACAGTTTAATCGGGGCTAGCGGGAACACCGGGGAGCTGTTTTTT
few,TRBV6-8,TRBJ1-3,.,CAIRTDSGNTIYF,TGTGCCATCAGGACAGACTCTGGAAACACCATATATTTT
few,TRBV9,TRBJ2-3,.,CASSVGWERGPDTQYF,TGTGCCAGCAGCGTAGGGTGGGAAAGGGGACCAGATACGCAGTATTTT
.,TRBV19,TRBJ1-5,TRBD1,CASSTDRGWGNQPQHF,TGTGCCAGTAGTACGGACAGGGGTTGGGGCAATCAGCCCCAGCATTTT
.,TRBV19,TRBJ2-7,TRBD2,CASSIDPSSGRSDEQYF,TGTGCCAGTAGTATAGATCCCAGTAGCGGGAGATCGGACGAGCAGTACTTC
large,TRBV19,TRBJ2-1,.,CASSLGWGLDYNEQFF,TGTGCCAGTAGTCTGGGTTGGGGACTGGATTACAATGAGCAGTTCTTC
few,TRBV7-5,TRBJ2-1,.,CASSSPGLAGFGQFF,TGTGCCAGCAGCTCTCCGGGACTAGCGGGATTCGGGCAGTTCTTC
few,TRBV6-8,TRBJ2-1,.,CASTRLGASYNEQFF,TGTGCCAGCACCCGTTTGGGAGCCTCCTACAATGAGCAGTTCTTC
.,TRBV5-1,TRBJ2-5,.,CASSPAGSQETQYF,TGCGCCAGCAGCCCCGCAGGGAGCCAAGAGACCCAGTACTTC
few,TRBV18,TRBJ2-7,.,CASSPPALPYEQYF,TGTGCCAGCTCACCGCCTGCACTCCCCTACGAGCAGTACTTC
.,TRBV9,TRBJ2-1,.,CASTELGGHEQFF,TGTGCCAGCACCGAACTAGGAGGGCATGAGCAGTTCTTC
.,TRBV6-8,TRBJ2-4,.,CASSGPIFDRFAKNIQYF,TGTGCCAGCAGTGGCCCCATCTTCGACAGGTTCGCCAAAAACATTCAGTACTTC
few,TRBV6-8,TRBJ1-5,.,CASSYRGDSNQPQHF,TGTGCCAGCAGTTATCGAGGGGATAGCAATCAGCCCCAGCATTTT
few,TRBV11-3,TRBJ1-5,TRBD1,CASSSGGRNQPQHF,TGTGCCAGCAGCTCAGGGGGCCGCAATCAGCCCCAGCATTTT
few,TRBV25-1,TRBJ1-2,.,CASSEYTGAGGYTF,TGTGCCAGCAGTGAATATACGGGGGCGGGAGGCTACACCTTC
.,TRBV29-1,TRBJ2-1,TRBD2,CSVDQAGGSYNEQFF,TGCAGCGTTGATCAAGCGGGAGGGTCCTACAATGAGCAGTTCTTC
few,TRBV11-3,TRBJ2-1,.,CASSLDGITYNEQFF,TGTGCCAGCAGCTTAGACGGGATAACGTACAATGAGCAGTTCTTC
once,TRBV19,TRBJ1-2,TRBD1,CASSILGGKGYTF,TGTGCCAGTAGTATCCTAGGGGGCAAAGGCTACACCTTC
.,TRBV29-1,TRBJ2-4,.,CSVENPGTRGNIQYF,TGCAGCGTTGAAAACCCGGGGACCCGCGGAAACATTCAGTACTTC